This T cell receptor beta chain comes out of a study of T cells expressing NK-cell markers. Across the whole study: Sequencing of TCR beta repertoires drew on sorted CD3+CD56+NKG2C+, CD3+CD56+NKG2C- and CD3+CD56-NKG2C+ T cells.

The CDR3 contains 13 residues. Germline CDR1 and CDR2: MNHNS and SASEGT. One entry per CDR3 protein, without DNA, is what TCRdb gives after re-calling the 5' RACE reads. The sample's table shows hundreds of thousands of distinct CDR3 sequences. This receptor was obtained from a man between 18 and 69 years old in good health. V and J are TRBV6-1 and TRBJ2-3; the D gene TCRdb calls, TRBD2, cannot be checked with no DNA. The material sequenced was blood T cells: a sorted CD56 or NKG2C T cell subset, CD4+ or CD8+ T cells, or bulk PBMC T cells (not recorded which). CDR3 region: CASSPHGGDTQYF.